A single sample gave rise to the 20 T cell receptor beta chains below, sequenced in a study of T cell responses to AZD1222 COVID-19 vaccine (dated by TCRdb to the early 2020s). What the time point label conveys for this sample: baseline before first vaccination. The library was obtained by the immunoSEQ multiplex PCR assay. Held by TCRdb, this immuneACCESS table contains in-frame sequences only and omits some clones. Under half of the omission traces to an unresolved V gene where checked; the cause of the rest is unknown. This sample lists about 100,000 clones; approximately 86% were detected once. The ten biggest clones cover over 1.2% of the sample. The specimen was peripheral blood, collected on day 0 of AZD1222 vaccination. The source is an adult in good health.

Written as DNA, the CDR3 is TGTGCCAGTTATTCGCAGGGAGTGAACACTGAAGCTTTCTTT. It yields the protein CASYSQGVNTEAFF. The chain recombines TRBV6-5 with TRBJ1-1; D may be TRBD1 (5 bases). Trimming stripped 9 bases from V and 0 bases from J, with 14 bases between. Germline V gene lookup returns CDR1 MNHEY and CDR2 SVGAGI. There are 14 residues in the CDR3.

V and J are TRBV9 and TRBJ1-2; D is perhaps TRBD1 (6 bases). CDR3 length: 16 amino acids. CDR1 and CDR2 from the germline V gene are SGDLS and YYNGEE. Trimming pared 4 bases from V and 4 bases from J, leaving 20 bases between. The chain's CDR3 is CASSPSGTRGFYGYTF. DNA for the CDR3: TGTGCCAGCAGCCCATCCGGGACAAGGGGATTCTATGGCTACACCTTC.

Only a few counts were recorded for this clone. The gene calls are TRBV19 and TRBJ1-1; no clear D. The V gene lost 0 bases and the J gene lost 7 bases, with 9 bases spanning the gap. The CDR3 runs to 13 residues. Per the germline V gene, CDR1 is LNHDA and CDR2 is SQIVND (reference sequence). The CDR3 sequence: CASSIDGEGEAFF. The CDR3 DNA is TGTGCCAGTAGTATAGATGGCGAGGGTGAAGCTTTCTTT.

V usage is TRBV28 and J usage is TRBJ2-1; 10 bases line up with TRBD2. CDR1 and CDR2 from the germline V gene are MDHEN and SYDVKM. Trimming took 3 bases from V and 1 from J; bases not matched to a gene: 21. This CDR3 has 22 residues. DNA for the CDR3: TGTGCCAGCAGTTTCCCCCCCCAGGCTAGCGGGAGTAGAGGGTGGTCCTACAATGAGCAGTTCTTC. The encoded protein is CASSFPPQASGSRGWSYNEQFF.

The rearrangement joins TRBV5-1 to TRBJ1-6, with D possibly TRBD1 on 5 matching bases. This CDR3 contains 17 residues. Germline CDR1 reads SGHRS; CDR2 reads YFSETQ. V was clipped by 4 bases and J by 0 bases, with 14 bases between them. The CDR3 is CASSTRGGSSYNSPLHF. The CDR3 coding sequence is TGCGCCAGCAGCACTCGTGGGGGGAGCTCCTATAATTCACCCCTCCACTTT.

This chain links TRBV3-1 (or the pseudogene TRBV3-2) with TRBJ2-3; D remains ambiguous. This CDR3 region has 16 residues. V was clipped by 0 bases and J by 2 bases, with 12 bases between them. Germline V gives CDR1 LGHDT, CDR2 YNNKEL (reference sequence). The CDR3 loop is CASSQESVGFTDTQYF. Written as DNA, the CDR3 is TGTGCCAGCAGCCAAGAATCCGTAGGATTCACAGATACGCAGTATTTT.

V gene TRBV5-4 combines with J gene TRBJ1-2; D call uncertain. The CDR3 has 15 residues. Germline CDR1 is SGHNT and CDR2 is YYREEE (reference sequence). Between the trimmed V and J ends, which lost 0 bases and 3 bases, there was a span of 12 bases. The CDR3 protein is CASSLGLGNYYGYTF. CDR3 coding DNA: TGTGCCAGCAGCTTGGGTTTAGGGAATTACTATGGCTACACCTTC. The complete variable domain, with remaining parts taken from reference TRBV5-4 and TRBJ1-2, reads ETGVTQSPTHLIKTRGQQVTLRCSSQSGHNTVSWYQQALGQGPQFIFQYYREEENGRGNFPPRFSGLQFPNYSSELNVNALELDDSALYLCASSLGLGNYYGYTFGSGTRLTVV.

V gene TRBV30 combines with J gene TRBJ1-2; TRBD1 matches at 9 bases. Germline values: CDR1 GTSNPN, CDR2 SVGIG (reference sequence). There are 15 residues in the CDR3. With V trimmed by 3 bases and J by 6 bases, 11 bases remained unmatched. The CDR3 DNA is TGTGCCTGGAGGGGTTATAGGACAGGGGCTAATGGCTACACCTTC. This sequence encodes CAWRGYRTGANGYTF.

This clone was counted between two and nine times. The chain carries TRBV6-5 and TRBJ1-2; D is possibly TRBD1 (6 bases). The CDR3 totals 14 residues. Germline lookup yields CDR1 MNHEY and CDR2 SVGAGI. V shed 6 bases and J shed 8 bases, with 19 bases lying between them. The CDR3 spells CASSRGLLAGGYTF. In DNA, the CDR3 is TGTGCCAGCAGCCGGGGGCTCTTAGCAGGAGGCTACACCTTC.

This rearrangement joins TRBV14 to TRBJ2-7; 12 bases agree with TRBD1. The germline V gene encodes CDR1 SGHDN and CDR2 FVKESK. The ends lost 0 bases at V and 9 bases at J; junction bases unmatched: 6. The CDR3 extends over 15 amino acids. CDR3: CASSQEGQGASTQYF. The CDR3 nucleotides read TGTGCCAGCAGCCAAGAGGGACAGGGGGCTTCGACGCAGTACTTC.

The V and J genes are TRBV28 and TRBJ1-1; 8 nucleotides agree with TRBD1. CDR1 and CDR2 (germline): MDHEN, SYDVKM. This CDR3 region has 16 residues. J was trimmed by 2 bases and V by 3 bases; bases with no gene match: 8. The CDR3 DNA reads as TGTGCCAGCAGTTTGTTAGCCGGACAGGGAAACACTGAAGCTTTCTTT. This translates into CASSLLAGQGNTEAFF.

V is TRBV11-2 and J is TRBJ2-2, with 9 bases aligning to TRBD1. Germline trimming cut 1 base from V and 6 bases from J; bases unmatched to any gene: 0. This CDR3 region has 14 residues. The germline CDR1 and CDR2 sequences are SGHAT and FQNNGV. This chain's CDR3 is CASSLGQGAGELFF. CDR3 DNA: TGTGCCAGCAGCTTAGGACAGGGGGCCGGGGAGCTGTTTTTT.

This clone was picked up a small number of times. V gene TRBV3-1 (or the pseudogene TRBV3-2) combines with J gene TRBJ2-1, with TRBD2 matching 8 bases. This CDR3 region has 17 residues. Trimming removed 4 bases from V and 0 bases from J; junction bases left unmatched: 8. From germline, CDR1 is LGHDT and CDR2 YNNKEL (reference sequence). This chain's CDR3 is CASSPSGPSSSYNEQFF. The CDR3 region has the DNA TGTGCCAGCAGCCCTAGCGGGCCGTCTAGCTCCTACAATGAGCAGTTCTTC.

This clone was seen only once. The genes are TRBV13 and TRBJ1-1, with a possible D match to TRBD1 (5 bases). Trimming pared 5 bases from V and 4 bases from J, leaving 14 bases between. Germline lookup yields CDR1 PRHDT and CDR2 FYEKMQ (reference sequence). CDR3 size: 14 residues. Here the CDR3 reads CASSLLAGGTEAFF. The DNA for the CDR3 is TGTGCCAGCAGCCTCCTGGCCGGGGGCACTGAAGCTTTCTTT.

The gene calls are TRBV5-1 and TRBJ2-7; TRBD1 aligns across 7 bases. This CDR3 is 14 amino acids long. CDR1 is SGHRS and CDR2 is YFSETQ in the germline V gene. Trimming at V came to 4 bases and at J to 0 bases, leaving 4 bases not matched to a gene. This CDR3 is CASSGTAGSYEQYF. In nucleotides, the CDR3 is TGCGCCAGCAGCGGGACAGCAGGCTCCTACGAGCAGTACTTC.

The chain employs TRBV4-3 and TRBJ2-1, with 7 bases identical to TRBD2. Germline trimming cut 0 bases from V and 5 bases from J; bases unmatched to any gene: 7. Germline V CDR1 and CDR2: LGHNA, YSLEER. The CDR3 runs to 16 residues. The DNA for the CDR3 is TGCGCCAGCAGCCAAGATGGGAGGGAGGCGCACAATGAGCAGTTCTTC. Translation: CASSQDGREAHNEQFF.

This clone was recorded a few times. V gene TRBV2 combines with J gene TRBJ2-1; tentatively, D is TRBD1 (5 bases). The V end lost 9 bases, the J end lost 7 bases, and 16 bases lay between the germline ends. Germline CDR1 is SNHLY and CDR2 is FYNNEI. The CDR3 length is 13 residues. The CDR3 DNA reads as TGTGCCAGTAACAGGCCCTTGGAAAATGAGCAGTTCTTC. Translating gives CASNRPLENEQFF. Drawing the rest from reference TRBV2 and TRBJ2-1, the complete variable domain is EPEVTQTPSHQVTQMGQEVILRCVPISNHLYFYWYRQILGQKVEFLVSFYNNEISEKSEIFDDQFSVERPDGSNFTLKIRSTKLEDSAMYFCASNRPLENEQFFGPGTRLTVL.

The gene calls are TRBV6-2 or TRBV6-3 and TRBJ2-7, with TRBD1 matching over 9 bases. J lost 1 base, V lost 2 bases, and 6 bases had no gene match. There are 16 residues in the CDR3. Per germline, CDR1 MNHEY and CDR2 SVGEGT. CDR3 loop: CASSYPGTGRSYEQYF. The CDR3 DNA follows: TGTGCCAGCAGTTACCCCGGGACAGGGAGGTCCTACGAGCAGTACTTC.

This clone has just one count. The chain uses TRBV11-1 and TRBJ2-7; 10 nucleotides line up with TRBD2. The CDR3 is 15 amino acids. Germline values: CDR1 SGHAT, CDR2 FQDESV (reference sequence). V lost 5 bases to trimming and J lost 7 bases; unmatched junction nucleotides: 11. The CDR3 reads CASSPPPGLAREQYF. The CDR3 DNA follows: TGTGCCAGCAGCCCCCCCCCGGGACTAGCGCGAGAGCAGTACTTC.

V gene TRBV7-2 combines with J gene TRBJ1-2; 9 nucleotides line up with TRBD1. CDR3 length: 16 residues. Germline CDR1 reads SGHTA; CDR2 reads FQGNSA. V trimming: 4 bases; J trimming: 4 bases; junction bases outside the gene matches: 10. In DNA, the CDR3 is TGTGCCAGCAGCTCTACCGGGACAGGGTCGAGCTATGGCTACACCTTC. Encoded protein: CASSSTGTGSSYGYTF. Drawing the rest from reference TRBV7-2 and TRBJ1-2, the complete variable domain is GAGVSQSPSNKVTEKGKDVELRCDPISGHTALYWYRQSLGQGLEFLIYFQGNSAPDKSGLPSDRFSAERTGGSVSTLTIQRTQQEDSAVYLCASSSTGTGSSYGYTFGSGTRLTVV.